The 22 T cell receptor beta chains reported below all come from one sample, sequenced in a study of cytomegalovirus exposure and HLA in healthy donors (dated by TCRdb to the late 2010s). Libraries came from the immunoSEQ multiplex PCR assay. The multiplex PCR relied on a mix of 60 forward primers for TCR Vbeta segments and 13 reverse primers for TCR Jbeta segments. TCRdb's version of the immuneACCESS table is confined to in-frame rearrangements and falls short of the full clone set. An unresolved V gene accounts for under half of the shortfall where checked; the remainder is of unknown origin. In this sample the table shows about 130,000 clones, around 77% of which occur a single time. The ten top clones hold more than 10% of the sample. The specimen sequenced was PBMCs. The source is a woman in her thirties or forties in good health and CMV-seropositive.

The chain joins TRBV5-1 to TRBJ1-2; TRBD1 is a possible D gene (6 bases). From germline, CDR1 is SGHRS and CDR2 YFSETQ. V lost 2 bases, J lost 2 bases, and 10 bases lay in between. The CDR3 is made up of 14 amino acids. DNA of the CDR3: TGCGCCAGCAGCTTACAGGGTGAGAACTATGGCTACACCTTC. Protein: CASSLQGENYGYTF.

The chain employs TRBV29-1 and TRBJ1-5; D perhaps matches TRBD1 (6 bases). The germline V gene has CDR1 SQVTM and CDR2 ANQGSEA. This CDR3 spans 11 amino acids. CDR3 coding DNA: TGCACCGTACAGGGAGATCAGCCCCAGCATTTT. This gives the protein CTVQGDQPQHF.

The CDR3 DNA is TGTGCCAGCAGCTTGAGGGCTCGGTACACTGAAGCTTTCTTT. Translation: CASSLRARYTEAFF. The chain combines TRBV7-6 with TRBJ1-1; D ambiguous. V was shortened by 3 bases and J by 3 bases, with 11 bases between the two germline ends. The CDR3 sequence is 14 residues long. Germline CDR1 and CDR2: SGHVS and FNYEAQ.

The chain recombines TRBV19 with TRBJ1-5; 9 bases line up with TRBD1. Germline loops: CDR1 LNHDA, CDR2 SQIVND (reference sequence). The J segment lost 2 bases and the V segment lost 6 bases, leaving 11 bases of the junction unmatched. The CDR3 runs to 17 residues. In DNA form, the CDR3 reads TGTGCCAGTAGCCCGGGACAGGGATGGTTGGGCAATCAGCCCCAGCATTTT. Protein sequence: CASSPGQGWLGNQPQHF.

The V and J genes are TRBV12-5 and TRBJ2-3; 7 bases map to TRBD1. CDR3 length equals 18 residues. Germline V gives CDR1 LGHNT, CDR2 FRNRAP. The trim removed 0 bases at V and 2 bases at J, leaving 11 bases unmatched. The CDR3 region has the DNA TGTGCTAGTGGTTTGGTAGTCCTCTTAGGGGGCACCACAGATACGCAGTATTTT. Its translation: CASGLVVLLGGTTDTQYF.

This chain links TRBV5-1 with TRBJ1-3, with D unclear. Between the trimmed V and J ends, which lost 0 bases and 0 bases, there was a span of 4 bases. The CDR3 runs to 14 residues. Germline CDR1 reads SGHRS; CDR2 reads YFSETQ. The CDR3 DNA follows: TGCGCCAGCAGCTTGGACAACTCTGGAAACACCATATATTTT. This sequence encodes CASSLDNSGNTIYF.

This chain connects TRBV5-1 to TRBJ1-1, with D tentatively TRBD1 (5 bases). Trimming cost V 2 bases and J 0 bases, with 8 bases left between them. Germline V gene data show CDR1 as SGHRS and CDR2 as YFSETQ. This CDR3 is 14 amino acids long. CDR3 residues: CASSFWGMNTEAFF. CDR3 nucleotides: TGCGCCAGCAGCTTTTGGGGCATGAACACTGAAGCTTTCTTT.

A few counts support this clone. The chain employs TRBV5-1 and TRBJ1-4, with D unresolved. CDR3 size: 13 residues. V was clipped by 4 bases and J by 8 bases, with 12 bases between them. Germline-derived CDR1 and CDR2 are SGHRS and YFSETQ. The CDR3 bases are TGCGCCAGCAGCCCCGAGTGGAGGGAAAAACTGTTTTTT. Translated, it gives CASSPEWREKLFF.

This clone was picked up a small number of times. The sample carries other DNA sequences with the same CDR3. J is TRBJ1-3 and V is TRBV4-1, with D unresolved. CDR1 and CDR2 (germline): MGHRA, YSYEKL. V was trimmed by 3 bases and J by 4 bases, leaving 7 bases between them. The CDR3 has 13 amino acids. The CDR3 nucleotides read TGCGCCAGCAGCCAGACTCGCGGAAACACCATATATTTT. It translates to CASSQTRGNTIYF.

The genes are TRBV5-4 and TRBJ2-5, with TRBD2 matching over 10 bases. CDR1 is SGHNT and CDR2 is YYREEE in the germline V gene (reference sequence). CDR3 length: 16 amino acids. J was trimmed by 5 bases and V by 4 bases; bases with no gene match: 11. Written as DNA, the CDR3 is TGTGCCAGCAGCGATCCTCTAGCGGGAGACGGGGAGACCCAGTACTTC. Translated, it gives CASSDPLAGDGETQYF.

The rearrangement joins TRBV2 to TRBJ2-1; 9 nucleotides agree with TRBD2. Per the germline V gene, CDR1 is SNHLY and CDR2 is FYNNEI. V shed 6 bases and J 8 bases; nucleotides not matched to a gene: 14. This CDR3 has 16 amino acids. In DNA, the CDR3 is TGTGCCAGCAGCCCCCGAAGGATAGCGGGAGTCCATGAGCAGTTCTTC. This translates into CASSPRRIAGVHEQFF.

The V gene is TRBV29-1, the J gene TRBJ1-1, with a tentative D call TRBD1 (6 bases). The CDR3 covers 13 residues. The V and J ends lost 3 bases and 1 base respectively, with 9 bases between them. CDR1 and CDR2 (germline): SQVTM, ANQGSEA. In DNA form, the CDR3 reads TGCAGCGTTGACCGGGACAAGAACACTGAAGCTTTCTTT. Protein: CSVDRDKNTEAFF.

This clone occurred a few times. The chain employs TRBV7-9 and TRBJ2-1; D unresolved. Germline CDR1 and CDR2: SEHNR and FQNEAQ (reference sequence). CDR3 length equals 11 residues. V gave up 5 bases and J gave up 9 bases, with 8 bases separating them. This CDR3 reads CASSPSGEQFF. The CDR3 region has the DNA TGTGCCAGCAGCCCCTCGGGTGAGCAGTTCTTC.

This clone has just one count. The chain joins TRBV29-1 to TRBJ2-1; D call uncertain. The length of the CDR3 is 12 residues. Trimming pared 3 bases from V and 4 bases from J, leaving 7 bases between. Germline V CDR1 and CDR2: SQVTM, ANQGSEA. The CDR3, as DNA: TGCAGCGTTGATCCAGGATACAATGAGCAGTTCTTC. Its translation is CSVDPGYNEQFF.

This rearrangement joins TRBV7-9 to TRBJ2-1; D remains unclear. CDR1 SEHNR and CDR2 FQNEAQ come from the germline V gene (reference sequence). V lost 2 bases and J lost 9, with 5 bases in between. The CDR3 totals 11 residues. CDR3 sequence: CASSLMSEQFF. The CDR3 DNA reads as TGTGCCAGCAGCTTAATGAGTGAGCAGTTCTTC.

By share, this clone ranks as medium-sized. V gene TRBV5-5 combines with J gene TRBJ2-7, with D possibly being TRBD2 (6 bases). Trimming cost V 2 bases and J 4 bases, with 13 bases left between them. Germline assignment: CDR1 SGHKS and CDR2 YYEKEE (reference sequence). This CDR3 contains 14 residues. CDR3 sequence: CASSLSSGDYEQYF. The CDR3 nucleotides read TGTGCCAGCAGCTTAAGTAGCGGAGATTACGAGCAGTACTTC. The variable domain in full, with the rest retrieved from reference TRBV5-5 and TRBJ2-7, is DAGVTQSPTHLIKTRGQQVTLRCSPISGHKSVSWYQQVLGQGPQFIFQYYEKEERGRGNFPDRFSARQFPNYSSELNVNALLLGDSALYLCASSLSSGDYEQYFGPGTRLTVT.

This clone was counted a single time. The chain joins TRBV30 to TRBJ2-7; TRBD2 is a possible D gene (6 bases). V was trimmed by 3 bases and J by 2 bases, leaving 11 bases between them. In germline, CDR1 is GTSNPN, CDR2 SVGIG (reference sequence). This CDR3 region has 13 residues. The CDR3 DNA sequence: TGTGCCTGGAGCCCCGGCGGGACCTACGAGCAGTACTTC. It translates to CAWSPGGTYEQYF.

The chain links TRBV19 to TRBJ2-3; no definite D call. V dropped 6 bases and J dropped 1 base, with 14 bases sitting between them. CDR3 length: 15 residues. Germline values: CDR1 LNHDA, CDR2 SQIVND (reference sequence). Here the CDR3 DNA reads TGTGCCAGTAGATCCCCTGGCGCGGGCACAGATACGCAGTATTTT. Residues: CASRSPGAGTDTQYF.

V is TRBV4-2 and J is TRBJ1-2; D is perhaps TRBD1 (6 bases). The V and J ends lost 2 bases and 3 bases respectively, with 16 bases between them. CDR1 LGHNA and CDR2 YNFKEQ come from the germline V gene. CDR3 length: 16 amino acids. In nucleotides, the CDR3 is TGTGCCAGCAGCCAACCCGGGACAATCCAAGACTATGGCTACACCTTC. This translates into CASSQPGTIQDYGYTF.

There are a few counts of this clone. V gene TRBV18 combines with J gene TRBJ2-1, with TRBD1 identical over 8 bases. The V and J ends lost 6 bases and 2 bases, in that order; junction bases with no gene match: 6. CDR1 is KGHSH, CDR2 LQKENI, per germline. CDR3 length equals 15 residues. Here the CDR3 reads CASSPDRGAYNEQFF. As DNA, the CDR3 is TGTGCCAGCTCGCCCGACAGGGGAGCCTACAATGAGCAGTTCTTC.

This clone has a handful of counts. The chain joins TRBV18 to TRBJ1-3; no firm D call. The CDR3 is 17 residues long. From germline, CDR1 is KGHSH and CDR2 LQKENI. The V and J ends lost 2 bases and 2 bases respectively, with 16 bases between them. This CDR3 is CASSPWEGLKTGNTIYF. The CDR3 DNA reads as TGTGCCAGCTCACCATGGGAGGGCTTAAAGACTGGAAACACCATATATTTT.

This chain uses TRBV28 with TRBJ1-2; D is uncertain. The CDR3 covers 12 residues. The germline CDR1 and CDR2 sequences are MDHEN and SYDVKM. Between the trimmed V and J ends, which lost 3 bases and 5 bases, there was a span of 7 bases. The CDR3: CASSLPGYGYTF. The CDR3 DNA reads TGTGCCAGCAGTTTGCCCGGGTATGGCTACACCTTC.